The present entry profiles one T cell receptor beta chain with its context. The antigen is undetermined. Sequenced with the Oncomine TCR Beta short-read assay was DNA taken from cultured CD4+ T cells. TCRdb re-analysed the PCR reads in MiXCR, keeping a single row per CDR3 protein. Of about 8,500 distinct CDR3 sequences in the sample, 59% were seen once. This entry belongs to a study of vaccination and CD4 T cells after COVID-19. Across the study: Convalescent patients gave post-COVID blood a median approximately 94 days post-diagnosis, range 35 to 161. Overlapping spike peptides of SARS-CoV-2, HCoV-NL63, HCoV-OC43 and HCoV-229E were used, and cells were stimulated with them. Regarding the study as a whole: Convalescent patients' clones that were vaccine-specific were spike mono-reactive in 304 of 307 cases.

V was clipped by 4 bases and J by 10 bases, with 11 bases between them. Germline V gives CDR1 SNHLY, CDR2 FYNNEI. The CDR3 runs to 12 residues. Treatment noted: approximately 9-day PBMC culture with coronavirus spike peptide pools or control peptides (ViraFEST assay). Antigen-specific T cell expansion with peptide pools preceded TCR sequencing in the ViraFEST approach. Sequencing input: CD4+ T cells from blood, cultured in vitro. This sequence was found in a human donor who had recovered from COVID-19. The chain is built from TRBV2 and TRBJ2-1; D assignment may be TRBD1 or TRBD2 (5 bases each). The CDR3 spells CASSVDEGEQFF. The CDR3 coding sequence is TGTGCCAGCAGTGTGGACGAGGGGGAGCAGTTCTTC. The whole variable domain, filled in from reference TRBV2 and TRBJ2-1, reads EPEVTQTPSHQVTQMGQEVILRCVPISNHLYFYWYRQILGQKVEFLVSFYNNEISEKSEIFDDQFSVERPDGSNFTLKIRSTKLEDSAMYFCASSVDEGEQFFGPGTRLTVL.